The source of this T cell receptor beta chain is a study of cytomegalovirus exposure and HLA in healthy donors (dated by TCRdb to about 2017). Looking at the study overall: According to an earlier analysis of a few hundred of the donors, about 179 million T cells yielded 100 million or so unique TCR beta sequences and approximately 280 Gb of sequence data. Both class I and class II loci were covered by HLA typing, at four-digit resolution. The study profiled the T cell repertoires of hundreds of subjects by immunosequencing and related them to cytomegalovirus serostatus. An early release covering roughly 580 HLA-typed donors comprised approximately 300 gigabases of sequencing data and 85 million to 100 million unique TCR sequences. Among some 410 genotyped donors of the cohort, an average of about 240,000 unique TCR beta nucleotide sequences were sequenced per donor, about a sixth of them non-productive. To study patterns of TCR occurrence, a later analysis re-analyzed previously published TCR beta repertoires from more than 550 donors and added high-resolution HLA genotyping. In a later genetic analysis, genome-wide SNP genotypes for about 65% of the roughly 670 donors were used, and that subset was treated as a discovery cohort. Donor age, sex, ethnicity and CMV serostatus were compiled together with the repertoire data. Of the 300 to 400 genotyped donors, about 80% fell in the genetic ancestry cluster associated with self-reported Caucasian donors. Besides the first cohort of about 730 subjects, a separate validation cohort made up of over a hundred different subjects was used. In an earlier analysis of 550 to 700 of the donors, high-throughput TCR beta sequencing was used to judge whether each TCR beta V gene segment behaved as functional or pseudogenic. Several DR-DQ haplotypes were treated as single units for association and clustering because of strong linkage in the cohort. The later analysis used no new phenotypic data to find candidate immune exposures, relying instead on TCR beta sequences and their occurrence across donors. High-throughput TCR immunosequencing, statistical association of individual TCRs with disease status, and machine learning were combined to predict cytomegalovirus infection status. All discovery cohort repertoires had been generated using a single sequencing platform. The aim of the study was to test whether cataloging public T cell receptors could identify signatures of past pathogen exposure. Typing coverage differed by locus: A, B, C, DRB1 and DQB1 were typed in about 629-640 donors, DQA1 in 500 to 550, DPA1 in approximately 610, and DPB1 in 450 to 480. Overall results and qualifications from the work: A few of the identified cytomegalovirus-associated TCR beta chains were confirmed in vitro to be specific for cytomegalovirus antigens. This cohort had only TCR beta chains sequenced, and the lack of alpha or paired-chain data limited which features could be detected. In a later analysis, HLA-associated TCR beta chains were found to be more clonally expanded and to have lower generation probabilities than equally common non-associated chains. Linkage disequilibrium might explain the correlated functional status among segregating V segments, but an unknown experimental factor could not be ruled out. The presence/absence analyses assumed that sequencing depth was roughly uniform across donors, and that assumption may not be true. In a later genetic analysis, fewer N-insertions in productive TCRs were reported among donors in an Asian-associated ancestry cluster than the roughly 670-donor mean. A later analysis reported that several top co-occurrence clusters appeared linked to parvovirus B19, influenza, CMV and Epstein-Barr virus. Broadly in line with IMGT annotations, most TCR beta V segments showed up in productive rearrangements about 87% or about 30% of the time in an earlier analysis of several hundred of the donors. In a later analysis, TCR association rates were found to vary across HLA loci, with the most associated TCRs seen for DRB1 alleles and the fewest for HLA-C alleles. A further reported finding was that TCR beta sequences accurately predicted the HLA-A and HLA-B alleles for most subjects in the first cohort. In the study, 150 to 200 TCR beta chains were listed as associated with cytomegalovirus. When HLA alleles, especially DR and DQ, strongly co-occurred, TCR associations were difficult to assign to individual alleles. Most TCR sequences were seen in very few donors, while some public TCRs were found in many individuals. A later analysis associated roughly 17,000 TCR beta sequences with specific HLA alleles at a false discovery rate of 0.05. The sequencing pipeline was judged likely to have produced a cluster of highly shared sequence variants as a technical artifact. Because some donors lacked HLA typing at each locus, the association tests relied only on the typed subset. It was suggested by the authors that the approach could potentially be generalized to other disease states and immunological phenotypes. In a later genetic analysis, a missense DCLRE1C variant was associated with V-gene and J-gene trimming of TCR beta chains, and the association was replicated in an independent cohort. Cytomegalovirus status was reported to be diagnosed by the classifier with high specificity and sensitivity in both the original and validation cohorts. For the cohort, immune exposure information was limited to CMV serostatus. The earlier analysis of approximately 590 of the donors excluded some 15 rarely observed V segments, including chromosome 9 orphons, because counts were too low. Some IMGT-functional V segments, including TRBV6-2 and TRBV6-3, could not be told apart with the 87-base-pair reads, so those segments were excluded. In a later analysis, most CMV-associated TCR beta chains were found to appear HLA-restricted, with HLA associations seemingly driven largely by CMV exposure.

Relative to germline, V is missing 4 bases and J is missing 8 bases, with 6 bases of the junction outside any gene match. The CDR3 sequence holds 14 residues, the cysteine and phenylalanine included. Just the 42-base CDR3 DNA is kept, in frame starting at base 1. CDR1 MNHNS and CDR2 SASEGT are derived from the germline V gene. The library relied on the immunoSEQ multiplex PCR assay. The multiplex PCR relied on a mix of 60 forward primers for TCR Vbeta segments and 13 reverse primers for TCR Jbeta segments. The CDR3 region of rearranged TCR beta genes was amplified from genomic DNA with a multiplex PCR assay. The Illumina HiSeq System was used to sequence the amplified TCR beta libraries as 87-base-pair reads. In the authors' own workflow: A later analysis counted some 80 million unique TCR beta chains across the 670 or so repertoires, and 9.5 million to 11 million of these chains were shared by at least two donors. Raw reads were error-corrected and collapsed into unique sequences by a nearest-neighbor algorithm in which closely related sequences were merged to remove PCR and sequencing errors. V, D and J gene segments were assigned by aligning CDR3 sequences to IMGT reference sequences. For a sequence to be retained, a match of at least six nucleotides to both a V gene segment and a J gene segment was required. A rearrangement was called productive if the CDR3 had no stop codons and remained in frame with V and J, and every other rearrangement was called non-productive. CDR3 was defined by IMGT convention, running from the second conserved V-encoded cysteine to the conserved J-encoded phenylalanine. The earlier analysis of some 580 of the donors excluded any sequence lacking an unambiguous match to a single V gene segment. An earlier analysis of around 600 of the donors classified V segments as functional when productive rearrangements were above 56.7% and as segregating when the standard deviation between donors was above 5%. A statistical classification framework was built to diagnose cytomegalovirus status from the catalog of TCR beta chain sequences. In a later analysis, TCR nucleotide sequences were compared against IMGT/GENE-DB human TR gene sequences so that V and J genes could be assigned. A later analysis assigned CDR3 sequences and most-parsimonious VDJ recombination scenarios with the TCRdist pipeline. In a later analysis, every TCR beta chain was defined by the combination of its CDR3 amino acid sequence and its V-gene family, and reads without a unique V-gene family were dropped. A later analysis removed 592 highly shared, low-generation-probability nucleotide sequences to deal with suspected cross-contamination and a sequencing artifact. A later analysis calculated a clonal expansion index for each public chain from normalized within-repertoire ranks of inferred template counts. In a later analysis, generation probabilities were computed using a VDJ recombination model fitted to out-of-frame rearrangements, and the results were checked against IGoR. In a later analysis, hypergeometric tests were used to score TCR-TCR, TCR-HLA and TCR-CMV co-occurrence, with a repertoire-size bias correction applied to TCR pairs. False discovery rates were estimated in a later analysis by permuting HLA or CMV assignments 20 times. In a later analysis, co-occurring TCRs were grouped with DBSCAN, and TCRdist sequence similarity was added when clustering was performed within HLA-allele-positive subsets. Repertoires with fewer than 30,000 or more than 120,000 public chains, plus five repertoires with anomalous nucleotide sharing, were excluded from co-occurrence clustering. The table was pulled from immuneACCESS by TCRdb, which kept in-frame rearrangements only. Such tables lose some clones; where checked, under half of the loss comes from unresolved V genes, and the rest has no known cause. That table supplies the V and J calls and clone size; D and trimming were determined from the DNA. Recorded for this sample are over 150,000 clones; just over 75% of them occurred a single time. The top ten clones comprise around 1.5% of the sample.

In its sample, this clone was seen once. It lacks a known antigen. Per-base quality was not reported, and no clone a single base away is much larger than it. The cohort consisted of 600 to 700 healthy bone marrow donors. At the time of sampling, all cohort members were nominally healthy, though unrecorded immune exposures were likely present. The donor tested CMV seropositive, placing the donor among the 289 seropositive members of the cohort. A peripheral blood sample was collected from each donor, and TCR beta sequencing was performed on peripheral blood mononuclear cells. Genomic DNA was extracted from the blood cell samples with the Qiagen DNeasy Blood Extraction Kit.

Sequencing was performed on PBMCs. In this chain, TRBV6-1 is recombined with TRBJ1-1; the central 11 bases match TRBD1. This TCR was recovered from a woman aged 25-40 years in good health and CMV-seropositive. The CDR3 protein is CASSARTGGFEAFF. The bases read TGTGCCAGCAGTGCGCGGACAGGGGGCTTCGAAGCTTTCTTT.